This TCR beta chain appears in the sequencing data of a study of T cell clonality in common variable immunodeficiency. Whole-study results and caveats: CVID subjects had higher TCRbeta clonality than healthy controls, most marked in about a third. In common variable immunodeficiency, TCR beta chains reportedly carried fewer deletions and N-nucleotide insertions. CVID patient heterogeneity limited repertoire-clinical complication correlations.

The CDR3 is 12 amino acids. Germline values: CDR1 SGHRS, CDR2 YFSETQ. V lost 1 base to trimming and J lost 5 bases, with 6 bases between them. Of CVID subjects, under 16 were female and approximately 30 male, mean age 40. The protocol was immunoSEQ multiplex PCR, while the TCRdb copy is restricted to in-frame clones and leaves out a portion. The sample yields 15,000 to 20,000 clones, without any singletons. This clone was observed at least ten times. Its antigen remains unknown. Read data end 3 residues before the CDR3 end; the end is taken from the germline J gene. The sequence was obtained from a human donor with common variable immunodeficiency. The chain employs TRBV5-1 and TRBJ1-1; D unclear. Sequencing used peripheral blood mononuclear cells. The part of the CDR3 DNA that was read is TGCGCCAGCAGCTTGAGTCGGACTGAA. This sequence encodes CASSLSRTE. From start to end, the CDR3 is CASSLSRTEAFF.